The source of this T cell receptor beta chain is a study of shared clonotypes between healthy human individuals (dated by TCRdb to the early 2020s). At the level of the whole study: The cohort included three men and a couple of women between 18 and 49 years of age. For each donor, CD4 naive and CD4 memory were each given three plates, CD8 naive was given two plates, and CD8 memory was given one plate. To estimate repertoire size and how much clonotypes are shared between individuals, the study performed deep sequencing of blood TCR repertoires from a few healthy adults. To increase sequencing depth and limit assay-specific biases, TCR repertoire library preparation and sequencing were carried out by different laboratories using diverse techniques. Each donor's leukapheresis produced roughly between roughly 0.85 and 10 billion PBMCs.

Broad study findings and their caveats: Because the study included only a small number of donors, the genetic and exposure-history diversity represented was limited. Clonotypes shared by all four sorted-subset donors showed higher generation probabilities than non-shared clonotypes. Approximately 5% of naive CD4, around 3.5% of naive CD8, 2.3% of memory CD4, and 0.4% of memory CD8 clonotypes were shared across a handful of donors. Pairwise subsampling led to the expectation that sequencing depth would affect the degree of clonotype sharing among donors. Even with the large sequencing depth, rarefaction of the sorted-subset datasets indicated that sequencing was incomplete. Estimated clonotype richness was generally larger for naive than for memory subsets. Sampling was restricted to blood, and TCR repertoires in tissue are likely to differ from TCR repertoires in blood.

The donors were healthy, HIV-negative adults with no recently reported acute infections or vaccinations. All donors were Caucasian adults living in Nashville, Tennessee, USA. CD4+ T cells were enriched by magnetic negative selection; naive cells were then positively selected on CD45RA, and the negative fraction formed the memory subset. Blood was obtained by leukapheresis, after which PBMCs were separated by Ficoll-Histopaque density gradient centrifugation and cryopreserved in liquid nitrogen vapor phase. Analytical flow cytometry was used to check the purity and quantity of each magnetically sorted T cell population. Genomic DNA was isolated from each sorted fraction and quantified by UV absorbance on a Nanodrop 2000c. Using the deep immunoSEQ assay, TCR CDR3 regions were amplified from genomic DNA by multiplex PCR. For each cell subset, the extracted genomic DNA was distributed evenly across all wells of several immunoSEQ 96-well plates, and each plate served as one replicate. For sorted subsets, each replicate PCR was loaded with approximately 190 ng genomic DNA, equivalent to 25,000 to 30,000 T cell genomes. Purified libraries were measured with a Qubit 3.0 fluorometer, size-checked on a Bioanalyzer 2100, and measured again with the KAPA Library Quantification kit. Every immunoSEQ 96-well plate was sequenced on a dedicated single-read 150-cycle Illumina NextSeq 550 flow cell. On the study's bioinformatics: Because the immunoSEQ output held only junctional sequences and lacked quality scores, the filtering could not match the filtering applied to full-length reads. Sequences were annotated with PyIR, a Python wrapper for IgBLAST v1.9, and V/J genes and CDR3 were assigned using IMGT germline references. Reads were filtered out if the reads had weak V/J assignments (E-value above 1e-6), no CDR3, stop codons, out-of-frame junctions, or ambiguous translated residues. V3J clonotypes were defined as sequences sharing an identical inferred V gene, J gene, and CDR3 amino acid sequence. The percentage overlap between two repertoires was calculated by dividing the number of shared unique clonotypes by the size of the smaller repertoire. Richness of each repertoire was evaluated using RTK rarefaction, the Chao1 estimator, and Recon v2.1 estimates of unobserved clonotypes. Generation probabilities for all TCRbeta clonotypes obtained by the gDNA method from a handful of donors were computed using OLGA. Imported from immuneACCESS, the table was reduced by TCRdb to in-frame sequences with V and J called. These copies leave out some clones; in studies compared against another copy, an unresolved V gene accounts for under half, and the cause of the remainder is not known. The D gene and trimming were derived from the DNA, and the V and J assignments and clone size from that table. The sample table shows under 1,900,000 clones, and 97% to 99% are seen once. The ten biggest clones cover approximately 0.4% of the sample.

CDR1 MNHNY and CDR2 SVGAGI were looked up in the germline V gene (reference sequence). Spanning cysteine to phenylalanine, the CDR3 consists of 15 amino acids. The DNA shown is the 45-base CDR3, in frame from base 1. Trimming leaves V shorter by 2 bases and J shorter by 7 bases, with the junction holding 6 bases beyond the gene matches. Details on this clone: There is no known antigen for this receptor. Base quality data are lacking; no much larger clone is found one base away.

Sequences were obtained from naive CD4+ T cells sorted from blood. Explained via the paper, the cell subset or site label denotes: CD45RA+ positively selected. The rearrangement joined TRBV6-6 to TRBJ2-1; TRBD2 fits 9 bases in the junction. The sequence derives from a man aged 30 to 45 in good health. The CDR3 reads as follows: CASSYGAGGANEQFF. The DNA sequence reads TGTGCCAGCAGTTACGGAGCGGGAGGTGCTAATGAGCAGTTCTTC.